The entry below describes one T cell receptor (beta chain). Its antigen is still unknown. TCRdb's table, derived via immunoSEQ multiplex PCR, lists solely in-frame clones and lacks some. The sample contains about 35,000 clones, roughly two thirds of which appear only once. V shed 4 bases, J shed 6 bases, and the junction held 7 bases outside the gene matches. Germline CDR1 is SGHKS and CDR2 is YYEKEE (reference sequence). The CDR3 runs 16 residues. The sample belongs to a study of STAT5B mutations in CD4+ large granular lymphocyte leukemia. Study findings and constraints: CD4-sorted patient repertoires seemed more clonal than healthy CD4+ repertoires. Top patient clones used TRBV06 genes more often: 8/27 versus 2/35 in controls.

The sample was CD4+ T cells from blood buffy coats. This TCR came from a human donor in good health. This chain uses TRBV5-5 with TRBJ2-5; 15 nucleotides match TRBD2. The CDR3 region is CASSLEGLAGGQTQYF. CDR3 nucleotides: TGTGCCAGCAGCCTGGAGGGACTAGCGGGGGGTCAGACCCAGTACTTC.